A single sample is the source of the 14 T cell receptor beta chains below, sequenced in a study of shared T cell receptors in the human thymus. Assay used: immunoSEQ multiplex PCR; TCRdb lists only in-frame clones, some missing. This table holds hundreds of thousands of clones, 88% found once. These data were also reused for a study on human thymus T cells.

Sequencing was carried out using thymocytes. The receptors here all came from a boy under three years old with a congenital heart defect.

V usage is TRBV2 and J usage is TRBJ2-2, with TRBD2 matching 8 bases. V lost 6 bases and J lost 1; bases outside the gene matches: 4. In germline, CDR1 is SNHLY, CDR2 FYNNEI. The CDR3 loop spans 15 amino acids. The CDR3 bases are TGTGCCAGCAGCTGGGGACTAGAGAACACCGGGGAGCTGTTTTTT. Translated, it gives CASSWGLENTGELFF.

This clone showed up just a few times. This chain joins TRBV29-1 and TRBJ2-5; 13 nucleotides match TRBD2. The V gene's germline CDR1 is SQVTM and CDR2 ANQGSEA. This CDR3 has 18 residues. J gave up 5 bases and V 4 bases, and 16 bases lay outside the gene matches. CDR3 DNA: TGCAGCGTTGTGTTCCCCGGACTAGCGGGAGAGGAGTTGGAGACCCAGTACTTC. Translation: CSVVFPGLAGEELETQYF.

The chain has TRBV29-1 and TRBJ2-1, with 9 bases matching TRBD2. Germline assignment: CDR1 SQVTM and CDR2 ANQGSEA. The CDR3 has 15 amino acids. Germline trimming cut 2 bases from V and 4 bases from J; bases unmatched to any gene: 6. The DNA for the CDR3 is TGCAGCGTTGAACGGCGGGGGGGAGGGTACAATGAGCAGTTCTTC. This gives the protein CSVERRGGGYNEQFF.

The chain combines TRBV5-1 with TRBJ2-7; tentatively, D is TRBD2 (5 bases). Germline CDR1 reads SGHRS; CDR2 reads YFSETQ. The V and J ends lost 5 bases and 2 bases respectively, with 14 bases between them. This CDR3 contains 14 residues. The CDR3 DNA reads TGCGCCAGCAGAGGAGCCGGAGGAACCTACGAGCAGTACTTC. Translation gives CASRGAGGTYEQYF.

The V gene is TRBV11-3, the J gene TRBJ2-5; weak D call: TRBD1 (5 bases). Deletions cut 4 bases from V and 1 base from J, with 25 bases between. The germline gives CDR1 SGHNT, CDR2 YENEEA. This CDR3 has 19 amino acids. CDR3 nucleotides: TGTGCCAGCAGCTCCACAGAACCGGGCAGGGAAGCCACCCAAGAGACCCAGTACTTC. Translated: CASSSTEPGREATQETQYF. The whole variable domain, remainder taken from reference TRBV11-3 and TRBJ2-5, is EAGVVQSPRYKIIEKKQPVAFWCNPISGHNTLYWYLQNLGQGPELLIRYENEEAVDDSQLPKDRFSAERLKGVDSTLKIQPAELGDSAVYLCASSSTEPGREATQETQYFGPGTRLLVL.

CDR3 sequence: CASSVKRRGITDTQYF. CDR3 nucleotide sequence: TGTGCCAGCAGTGTCAAGCGGCGGGGGATCACAGATACGCAGTATTTT. This chain joins TRBV6-1 and TRBJ2-3, with 7 bases fitting TRBD2. With V trimmed by 4 bases and J by 2 bases, 9 bases remained unmatched. This CDR3 is built from 16 residues. The germline V gene has CDR1 MNHNS and CDR2 SASEGT.

This sequence joins TRBV4-1 and TRBJ2-1, with 9 positions matching TRBD2. The CDR3 loop spans 16 amino acids. Losses at the gene ends were 4 bases for V and 8 bases for J; bases not matched to a gene: 12. In germline, CDR1 is MGHRA, CDR2 YSYEKL. DNA for the CDR3: TGCGCCAGCAGCCGCATACTTAGCGGGAGAGGGGATGAGCAGTTCTTC. Residues: CASSRILSGRGDEQFF.

This chain connects TRBV19 to TRBJ2-2; 12 bases line up with TRBD2. The ends lost 4 bases at V and 7 bases at J; junction bases unmatched: 4. Germline V lookup: CDR1 LNHDA, CDR2 SQIVND (reference sequence). There are 15 residues in the CDR3. CDR3 DNA: TGTGCCAGTAGTAGACTAGCGGGAGCGGGCGGGGAGCTGTTTTTT. Its protein product is CASSRLAGAGGELFF.

The V and J genes are TRBV4-1 and TRBJ2-1; no firm D call. The V and J ends lost 1 base and 2 bases respectively, with 21 bases between them. The CDR3 covers 19 residues. Germline V gene sequence: CDR1 MGHRA, CDR2 YSYEKL. The DNA of the CDR3 is TGCGCCAGCAGCCAAGTGTCGGTAGCCCAGAACCCCCCCTACAATGAGCAGTTCTTC. Its protein product is CASSQVSVAQNPPYNEQFF.

J is TRBJ2-1 and V is TRBV4-3; a possible D gene is TRBD1 (5 bases). Germline V gene data show CDR1 as LGHNA and CDR2 as YSLEER. Trimming took off 4 bases at V and 8 bases at J, with 15 bases between the two ends. This CDR3 has 14 residues. The CDR3 spells CASSRQTGSDEQFF. CDR3 DNA sequence: TGCGCCAGCAGCCGACAGACTGGGTCTGATGAGCAGTTCTTC.

The chain links TRBV7-9 to TRBJ2-2, with 7 nucleotides matching TRBD1. The CDR3 extends over 15 amino acids. The V segment lost 5 bases and the J segment 4 bases; nucleotides outside the gene matches: 7. Germline V lookup: CDR1 SEHNR, CDR2 FQNEAQ (reference sequence). The CDR3 nucleotides read TGTGCCAGCAGCCACAGGGGAATCGGCACCGGGGAGCTGTTTTTT. Translation gives CASSHRGIGTGELFF.

This sequence joins TRBV5-4 and TRBJ2-5; TRBD1 agrees at 8 bases. Germline assignment: CDR1 SGHNT and CDR2 YYREEE (reference sequence). The CDR3 is 16 residues long. Germline trimming cut 3 bases from V and 3 bases from J; bases unmatched to any gene: 10. The CDR3 protein is CASSWQDRAGKETQYF. Written as DNA, the CDR3 is TGTGCCAGCAGCTGGCAGGACAGGGCCGGCAAAGAGACCCAGTACTTC.

This rearrangement joins TRBV6-1 to TRBJ2-1; 8 nucleotides agree with TRBD2. This CDR3 contains 15 residues. Germline assignment: CDR1 MNHNS and CDR2 SASEGT. Losses at the gene ends were 2 bases for V and 10 bases for J; bases not matched to a gene: 10. The CDR3 is CASSELTSVPGEQFF. Written as DNA, the CDR3 is TGTGCCAGCAGTGAACTGACTAGCGTCCCGGGGGAGCAGTTCTTC.

This chain joins TRBV12-5 and TRBJ1-1; D gene unclear. Germline CDR1 reads LGHNT; CDR2 reads FRNRAP. With 0 bases removed from V and 1 base from J, the gap between germline ends came to 9 bases. This CDR3 is built from 15 residues. CDR3 nucleotides: TGTGCTAGTGGTTTGGTACAGCTCAAGAACACTGAAGCTTTCTTT. It encodes CASGLVQLKNTEAFF.